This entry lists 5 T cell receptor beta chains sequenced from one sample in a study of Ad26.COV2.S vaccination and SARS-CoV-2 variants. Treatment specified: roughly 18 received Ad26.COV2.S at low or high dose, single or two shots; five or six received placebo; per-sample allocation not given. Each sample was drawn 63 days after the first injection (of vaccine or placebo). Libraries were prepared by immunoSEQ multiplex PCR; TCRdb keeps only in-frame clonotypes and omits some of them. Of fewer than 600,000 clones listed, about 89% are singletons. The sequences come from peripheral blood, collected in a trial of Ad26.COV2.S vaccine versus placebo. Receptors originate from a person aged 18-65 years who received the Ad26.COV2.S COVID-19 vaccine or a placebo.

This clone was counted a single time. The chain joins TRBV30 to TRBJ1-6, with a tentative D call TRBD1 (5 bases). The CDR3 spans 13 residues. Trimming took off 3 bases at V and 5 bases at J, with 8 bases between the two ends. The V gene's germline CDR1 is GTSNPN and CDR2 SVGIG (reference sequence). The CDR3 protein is CAWRTAHNSPLHF. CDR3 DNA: TGTGCCTGGAGGACAGCCCATAATTCACCCCTCCACTTT.

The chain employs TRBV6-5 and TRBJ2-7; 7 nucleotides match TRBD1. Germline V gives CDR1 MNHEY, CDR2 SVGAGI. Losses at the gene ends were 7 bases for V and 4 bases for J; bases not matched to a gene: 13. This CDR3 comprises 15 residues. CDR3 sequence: CASNGQAIIKYEQYF. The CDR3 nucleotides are TGTGCCAGCAACGGACAGGCCATCATTAAATACGAGCAGTACTTC.

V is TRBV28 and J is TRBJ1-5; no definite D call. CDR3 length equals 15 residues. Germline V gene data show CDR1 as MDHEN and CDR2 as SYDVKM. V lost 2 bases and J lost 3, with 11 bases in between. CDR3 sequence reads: CASSLSFGDNQPQHF. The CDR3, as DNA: TGTGCCAGCAGTTTAAGCTTCGGGGACAATCAGCCCCAGCATTTT.

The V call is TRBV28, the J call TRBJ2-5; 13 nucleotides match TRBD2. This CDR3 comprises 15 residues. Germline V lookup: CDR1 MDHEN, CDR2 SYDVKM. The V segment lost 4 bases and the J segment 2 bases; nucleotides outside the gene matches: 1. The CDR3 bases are TGTGCCAGCAGTTGGGGACTAGCGGGGCAAGAGACCCAGTACTTC. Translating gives CASSWGLAGQETQYF.

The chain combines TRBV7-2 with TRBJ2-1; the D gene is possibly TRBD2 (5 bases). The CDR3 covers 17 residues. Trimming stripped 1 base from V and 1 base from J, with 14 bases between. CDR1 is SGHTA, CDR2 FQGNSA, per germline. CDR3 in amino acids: CASSLVAGSGSYNEQFF. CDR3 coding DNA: TGTGCCAGCAGCTTAGTGGCAGGTTCGGGATCCTACAATGAGCAGTTCTTC.